This T cell receptor beta chain was captured in a study of shared clonotypes between healthy human individuals. Looking at the study overall: Donors had three CD4 naive, three CD4 memory, two CD8 naive and one CD8 memory plate apiece.

This clone is a singleton in its sample. Germline assignment: CDR1 MGHDK and CDR2 SYGVNS. The ends were cut back, 7 bases at V and 5 bases at J, with 15 bases in the middle. This CDR3 is 14 amino acids long. The naive CD8 population came from CD45RO-negative cells selected for CCR7, without terminally differentiated effector memory CD45RA+ cells. Genomic DNA from each subset was divided evenly over several immunoSEQ plates. Sequencing used immunoSEQ multiplex PCR; TCRdb keeps in-frame clones, though not all of them. The data contain under 1 million clones, around 96% of them singletons. The rearrangement links TRBV25-1 to TRBJ2-1, with D tentatively TRBD1 or TRBD2 (6 bases each). The receptor comes from a man aged 25-45 years in good health. Sequenced material: naive CD8+ T cells sorted from blood. DNA for the CDR3: TGTGCCAGCACCGGAGGGGGATGGGACAATGAGCAGTTCTTC. It translates to CASTGGGWDNEQFF.